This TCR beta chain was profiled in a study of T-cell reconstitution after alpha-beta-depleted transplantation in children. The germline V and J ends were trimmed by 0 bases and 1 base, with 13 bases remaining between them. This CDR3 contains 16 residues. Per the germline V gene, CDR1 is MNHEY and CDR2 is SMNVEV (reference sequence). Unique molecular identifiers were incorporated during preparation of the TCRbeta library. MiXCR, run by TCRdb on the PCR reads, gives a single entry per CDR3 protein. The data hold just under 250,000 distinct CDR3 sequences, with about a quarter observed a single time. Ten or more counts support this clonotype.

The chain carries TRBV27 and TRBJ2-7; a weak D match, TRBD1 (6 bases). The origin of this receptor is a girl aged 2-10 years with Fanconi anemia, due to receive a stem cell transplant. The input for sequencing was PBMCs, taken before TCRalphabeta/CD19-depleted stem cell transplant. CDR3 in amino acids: CASSLSWGQGSYEQYF. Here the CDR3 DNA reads TGTGCCAGCAGTTTATCGTGGGGTCAGGGGTCCTACGAGCAGTACTTC.